This TCR beta chain originates from a study of Ad26.COV2.S vaccination and SARS-CoV-2 variants. Turning to the study itself: Into the muscle, Ad26.COV2.S was dosed once or twice, 56 days apart. Regarding the study as a whole: Placebo and vaccine recipients had non-spike TCR breadth that was similar.

Clones were read by immunoSEQ multiplex PCR, and TCRdb kept only the in-frame ones, dropping some. The repertoire holds about 320,000 clones, with around 81% as singletons. Details on this clone: What it recognizes is unknown.

As to treatment: some 20 received Ad26.COV2.S at low or high dose, single or two shots; roughly five received placebo; per-sample allocation not given. Collection of samples fell on day 63 after the first vaccine or placebo injection. This CDR3 has 14 residues. After removal of 6 bases from V and 6 bases from J, the junction contained 4 bases not matched to a gene. Germline CDR1 is LNHDA and CDR2 is SQIVND (reference sequence). The sequencing here drew on peripheral blood, taken in a trial of Ad26.COV2.S vaccine versus placebo. V gene TRBV19 combines with J gene TRBJ1-5; 11 positions match TRBD1. The TCR comes from a person between 18 and 60 years old who received the Ad26.COV2.S COVID-19 vaccine or a placebo. For the CDR3, the DNA is TGTGCCAGTAGCGGGACAGGGGGGAGTCAGCCCCAGCATTTT. This translates into CASSGTGGSQPQHF.